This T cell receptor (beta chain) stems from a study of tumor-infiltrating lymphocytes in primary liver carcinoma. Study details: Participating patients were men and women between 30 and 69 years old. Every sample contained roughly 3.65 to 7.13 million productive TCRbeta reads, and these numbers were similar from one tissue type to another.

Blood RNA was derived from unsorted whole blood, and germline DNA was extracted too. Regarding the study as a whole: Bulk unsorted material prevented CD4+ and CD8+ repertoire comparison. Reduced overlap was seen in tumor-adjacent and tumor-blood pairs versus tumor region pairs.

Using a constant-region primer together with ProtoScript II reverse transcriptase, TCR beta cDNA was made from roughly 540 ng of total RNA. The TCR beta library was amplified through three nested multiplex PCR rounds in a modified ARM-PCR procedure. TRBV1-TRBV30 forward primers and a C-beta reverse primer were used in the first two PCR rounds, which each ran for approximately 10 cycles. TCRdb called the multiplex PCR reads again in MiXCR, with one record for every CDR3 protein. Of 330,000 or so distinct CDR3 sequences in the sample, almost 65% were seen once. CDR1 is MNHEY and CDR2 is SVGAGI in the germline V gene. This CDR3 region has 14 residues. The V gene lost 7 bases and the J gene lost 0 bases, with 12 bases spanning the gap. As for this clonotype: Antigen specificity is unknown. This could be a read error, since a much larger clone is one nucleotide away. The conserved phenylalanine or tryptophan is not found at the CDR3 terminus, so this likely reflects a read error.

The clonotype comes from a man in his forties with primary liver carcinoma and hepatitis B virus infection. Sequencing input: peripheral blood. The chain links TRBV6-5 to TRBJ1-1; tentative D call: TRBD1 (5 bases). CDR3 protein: CASTRGGMNTEAFL. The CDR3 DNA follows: TGTGCCAGCACCCGGGGGGGGATGAACACTGAAGCTTTCTTA.